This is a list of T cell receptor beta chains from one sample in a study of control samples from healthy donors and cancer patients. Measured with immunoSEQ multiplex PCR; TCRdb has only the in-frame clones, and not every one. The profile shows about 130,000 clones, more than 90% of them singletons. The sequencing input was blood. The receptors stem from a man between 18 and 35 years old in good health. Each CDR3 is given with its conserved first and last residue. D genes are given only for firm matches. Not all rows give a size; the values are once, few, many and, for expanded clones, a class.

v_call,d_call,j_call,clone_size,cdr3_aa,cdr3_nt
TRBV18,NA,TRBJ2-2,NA,CASSPQPDTGELFF,TGTGCCAGCTCACCACAGCCGGACACCGGGGAGCTGTTTTTT
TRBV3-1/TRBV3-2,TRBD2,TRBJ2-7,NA,CASSQAQTSGYEQYF,TGTGCCAGCAGCCAAGCCCAGACTAGCGGCTACGAGCAGTACTTC
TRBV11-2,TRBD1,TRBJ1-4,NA,CASSLKPGQGATNEKLFF,TGTGCCAGCAGCCTGAAACCGGGACAGGGGGCAACTAATGAAAAACTGTTTTTT
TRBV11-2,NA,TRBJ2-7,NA,CASSLVGFGLMLQEQYF,TGTGCCAGCAGCTTAGTTGGATTTGGACTAATGTTACAAGAACAGTACTTC
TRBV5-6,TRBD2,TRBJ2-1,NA,CASSLRLAANNEQFF,TGTGCCAGCAGCCTGCGACTAGCGGCCAACAATGAGCAGTTCTTC
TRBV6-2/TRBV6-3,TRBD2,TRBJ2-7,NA,CASSYRWSGGAFSYEQYF,TGTGCCAGCAGTTACCGTTGGAGCGGGGGGGCTTTCTCCTACGAGCAGTACTTC
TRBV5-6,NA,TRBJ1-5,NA,CASSLYTLSNQPQHF,TGTGCCAGCAGCTTGTATACCCTCAGCAATCAGCCCCAGCATTTT
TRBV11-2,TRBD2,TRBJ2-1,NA,CASSLSSGGKGEQFF,TGTGCCAGCAGCTTATCTTCGGGGGGAAAGGGTGAGCAGTTCTTC
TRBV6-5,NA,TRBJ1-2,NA,CASSYFGSSNYGYTF,TGTGCCAGCAGTTACTTTGGCAGTTCTAACTATGGCTACACCTTC
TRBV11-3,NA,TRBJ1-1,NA,CASSLVLGTEAFF,TGTGCCAGCAGCTTAGTCCTGGGCACTGAAGCTTTCTTT
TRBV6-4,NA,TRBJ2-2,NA,CASSDGTNTGELFF,TGTGCCAGCAGTGACGGGACTAACACCGGGGAGCTGTTTTTT
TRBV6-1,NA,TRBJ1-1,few,CASRPTSRDTEAFF,TGTGCCAGCAGACCCACCTCAAGAGACACTGAAGCTTTCTTT
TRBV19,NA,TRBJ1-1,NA,CASSIQGLGTEAFF,TGTGCCAGTAGCATCCAGGGTCTTGGCACTGAAGCTTTCTTT
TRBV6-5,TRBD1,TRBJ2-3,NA,CASSLQGADTQYF,TGTGCCAGCAGTCTCCAGGGGGCAGATACGCAGTATTTT
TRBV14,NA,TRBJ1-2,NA,CASSPPAFNYGYTF,TGTGCCAGCAGCCCCCCGGCCTTTAACTATGGCTACACCTTC
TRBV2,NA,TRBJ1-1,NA,CASRVTGPNTEAFF,TGTGCCAGCAGGGTGACAGGACCGAACACTGAAGCTTTCTTT
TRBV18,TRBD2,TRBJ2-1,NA,CASSLRRLAGGTNEQFF,TGTGCCAGCTCACTCCGTCGACTAGCGGGGGGGACCAATGAGCAGTTCTTC
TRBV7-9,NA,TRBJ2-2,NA,CASSLGPERTNTGELFF,TGTGCCAGCAGCCTCGGACCGGAGAGAACGAACACCGGGGAGCTGTTTTTT
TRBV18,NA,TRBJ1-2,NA,CASSAAGHLANYGYTF,TGTGCCAGCTCAGCAGCAGGACACCTAGCTAACTATGGCTACACCTTC
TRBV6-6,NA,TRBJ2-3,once,CASRRGASTDTQYF,TGTGCCAGCCGGCGGGGAGCTAGCACAGATACGCAGTATTTT
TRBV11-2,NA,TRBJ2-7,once,CASSLMRDEQYF,TGTGCCAGCAGCTTAATGAGGGACGAGCAGTACTTC
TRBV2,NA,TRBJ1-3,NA,CASSPGTFGNTIYF,TGTGCCAGCAGCCCAGGGACATTCGGAAACACCATATATTTT
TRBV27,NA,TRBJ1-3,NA,CASSRSGGNTIYF,TGTGCCAGCAGCCGGAGTGGTGGAAACACCATATATTTT
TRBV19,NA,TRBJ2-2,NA,CASSIVSAGELFF,TGTGCCAGTAGTATAGTCAGTGCCGGGGAGCTGTTTTTT
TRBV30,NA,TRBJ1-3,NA,CAWSAGVSGNTIYF,TGTGCCTGGAGTGCGGGGGTATCTGGAAACACCATATATTTT
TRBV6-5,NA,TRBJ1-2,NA,CASSPLLANYGYTF,TGTGCCAGCAGCCCCCTCCTAGCTAACTATGGCTACACCTTC
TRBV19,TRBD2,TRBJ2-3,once,CASSSRLAGTDTQYF,TGTGCCAGTAGTTCCAGACTAGCGGGCACAGATACGCAGTATTTT
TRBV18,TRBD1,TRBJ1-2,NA,CASSPPVRQGHGYTF,TGTGCCAGCTCACCACCCGTTAGACAGGGTCATGGCTACACCTTC
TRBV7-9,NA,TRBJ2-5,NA,CASSLDRRKETQYF,TGTGCCAGCAGCTTAGATCGACGGAAAGAGACCCAGTACTTC
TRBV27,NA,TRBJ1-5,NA,CASSLLADSNQPQHF,TGTGCCAGCAGTCTATTAGCAGATAGCAATCAGCCCCAGCATTTT
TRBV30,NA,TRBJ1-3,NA,CAWSRMDGGNTIYF,TGTGCCTGGAGTCGAATGGACGGAGGAAACACCATATATTTT
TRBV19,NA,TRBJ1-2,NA,CASSIGSKSYGYTF,TGTGCCAGTAGTATAGGTAGTAAGTCATATGGCTACACCTTC
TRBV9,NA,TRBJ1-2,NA,CASSPDSRGDYGYTF,TGTGCCAGCAGCCCCGACTCCCGGGGGGACTATGGCTACACCTTC
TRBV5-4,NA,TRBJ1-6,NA,CASSLDRASSPLHF,TGTGCCAGCAGCTTGGACAGGGCAAGCTCACCCCTCCACTTT
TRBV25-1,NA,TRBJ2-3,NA,CASSENLDTQYF,TGTGCCAGCAGTGAAAACCTAGATACGCAGTATTTT
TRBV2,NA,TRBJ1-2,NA,CASSGKVRDGYTF,TGTGCCAGCAGTGGAAAGGTCAGAGATGGCTACACCTTC
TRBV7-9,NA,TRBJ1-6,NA,CASSLDMGYNSPLHF,TGTGCCAGCAGCTTAGACATGGGATATAATTCACCCCTCCACTTT
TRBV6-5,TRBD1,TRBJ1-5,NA,CASRQGGYSNQPQHF,TGTGCCAGCAGACAGGGGGGATATAGCAATCAGCCCCAGCATTTT
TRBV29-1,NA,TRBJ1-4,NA,CSAMNVGEKLFF,TGCAGCGCCATGAATGTGGGTGAAAAACTGTTTTTT
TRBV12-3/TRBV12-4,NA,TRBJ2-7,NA,CASSLWGKNEQYF,TGTGCCAGCAGTTTGTGGGGTAAGAACGAGCAGTACTTC